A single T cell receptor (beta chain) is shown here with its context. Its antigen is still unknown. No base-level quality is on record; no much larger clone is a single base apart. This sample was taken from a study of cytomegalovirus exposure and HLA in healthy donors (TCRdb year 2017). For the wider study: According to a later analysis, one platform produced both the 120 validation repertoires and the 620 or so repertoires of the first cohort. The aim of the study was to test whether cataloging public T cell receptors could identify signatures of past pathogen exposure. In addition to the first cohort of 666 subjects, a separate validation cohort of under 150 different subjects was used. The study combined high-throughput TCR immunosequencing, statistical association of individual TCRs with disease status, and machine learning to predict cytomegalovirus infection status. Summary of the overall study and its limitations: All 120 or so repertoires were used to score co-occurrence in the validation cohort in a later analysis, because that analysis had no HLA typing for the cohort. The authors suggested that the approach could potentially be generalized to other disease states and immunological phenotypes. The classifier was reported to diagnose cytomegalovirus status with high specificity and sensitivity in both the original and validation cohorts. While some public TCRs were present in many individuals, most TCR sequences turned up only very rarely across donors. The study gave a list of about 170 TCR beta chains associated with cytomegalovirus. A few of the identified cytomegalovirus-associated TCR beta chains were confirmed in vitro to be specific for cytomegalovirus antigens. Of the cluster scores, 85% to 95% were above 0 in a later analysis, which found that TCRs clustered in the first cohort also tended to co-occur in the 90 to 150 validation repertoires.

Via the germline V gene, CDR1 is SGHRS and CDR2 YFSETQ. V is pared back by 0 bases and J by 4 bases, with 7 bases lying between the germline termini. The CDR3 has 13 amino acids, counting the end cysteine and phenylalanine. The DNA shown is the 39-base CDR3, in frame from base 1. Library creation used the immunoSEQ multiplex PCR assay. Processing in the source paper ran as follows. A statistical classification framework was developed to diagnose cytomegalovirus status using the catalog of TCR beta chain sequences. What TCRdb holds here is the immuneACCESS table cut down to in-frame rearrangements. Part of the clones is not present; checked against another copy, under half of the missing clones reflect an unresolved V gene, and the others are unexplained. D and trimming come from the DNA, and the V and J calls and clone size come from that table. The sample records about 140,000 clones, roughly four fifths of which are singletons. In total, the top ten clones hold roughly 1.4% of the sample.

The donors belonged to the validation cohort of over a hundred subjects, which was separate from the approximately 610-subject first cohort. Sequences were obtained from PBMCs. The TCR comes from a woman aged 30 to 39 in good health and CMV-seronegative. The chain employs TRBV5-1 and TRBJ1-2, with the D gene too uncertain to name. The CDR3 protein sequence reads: CASSLAEIYGYTF. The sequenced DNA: TGCGCCAGCAGCTTGGCTGAGATCTATGGCTACACCTTC.